Listed here is a single T cell receptor beta chain. The time point: peripheral blood 6 weeks after treatment start. Samples spanned pretreatment and treatment, with 1 to 8 time points per patient. Only in-frame clones appear in the TCRdb table, and some are missing; sequencing was by immunoSEQ multiplex PCR. In the table there are about 120,000 clones, 91% of which are singletons. This record belongs to a study of PD-L1 blockade in urothelial cancer. Study-wide background: Males with bladder-origin urothelial cancer constituted about nine tenths of the roughly 30 patients. Once treatment had started, blood was analyzed at 3 weeks (second dose) and again at 6 weeks.

V was cut by 1 base and J by 5 bases, with 20 bases left in between. This CDR3 is 17 amino acids long. Looked up from germline, CDR1 is LNHNV and CDR2 is YYDKDF (reference sequence). V is TRBV15 and J is TRBJ2-5; D may be TRBD1 (5 bases). Specimen: PBMCs, collected around atezolizumab (anti-PD-L1) treatment. This clonotype was obtained from a man aged 55 to 70 with urothelial cancer. CDR3 amino acids: CATSRVQGRLRPETQYF. The CDR3 DNA reads as TGTGCCACCAGCAGAGTCCAGGGCAGATTGAGGCCGGAGACCCAGTACTTC.